This T cell receptor (beta chain) was profiled in a study of T cell responses to AZD1222 COVID-19 vaccine (TCRdb year 2021). With respect to the entire study: AZD1222 recipients given second doses at about 4 weeks or at about 12 weeks were pooled, since spike-specific TCR depth and breadth were not found to differ between the two schedules. Enrollment into the trials was organized by age into subgroups of 18-55, 56-69 and 70-plus years, and those subgroups contained approximately 160, 26 and 62 TCR-sequenced participants, respectively. A total of 230 to 250 trial participants underwent TCR sequencing, of whom about 200 had received two doses of AZD1222 and around 26 had received two doses of the MenACWY control vaccine. Results the study describes overall, beyond this receptor: Participants were mostly white British, with more females than males. The authors suggested clonal diversity may have been underestimated. Spike-specific TCR breadth and depth rose significantly after two AZD1222 doses compared with day 0 and with MenACWY recipients. Conclusions about previously exposed vaccinees were limited because only a handful of AZD1222 recipients were SARS-CoV-2 seropositive at baseline. Because no samples from the day 14 peak response were available, repertoires could be characterized only after the peak T cell response. CD4 TCRs associated with the vaccine covered the entire spike protein, and the dominant responses were in regions 160-218 and 743-854. Reportedly, close to half of the unique spike-specific TCRs recognized epitopes lying outside the regions that are mutated in the B.1.351 and B.1.1.7 variants. In the small 56-69-year group, the increase in depth fell short of significance, most likely because of low power.

This clone occurred a few times. Its target antigen remains unknown. Qualities for individual bases were not recorded, and no much larger clone is one base off. From a lookup of the germline V gene, CDR1 and CDR2 are SNHLY and FYNNEI. Germline trimming: 6 bases from V, 5 bases from J; junction bases outside gene matches: 19. The CDR3 runs 19 residues from the cysteine to the phenylalanine. Solely the CDR3 DNA is kept, with 57 bases framed from the first base. The CDR3 regions of human TCRbeta chains were analyzed by immunosequencing. As for the original processing: TCRs in the repertoires were matched against a reference library of SARS-CoV-2-specific TCRs that had been generated with the MIRA antigen-specificity platform. Breadth was defined as the fraction of unique TCRs that were SARS-CoV-2-associated, and depth was defined as the fraction of total T cells that were SARS-CoV-2-associated. Using the MIRA data, each spike-specific TCR was assigned both to the spike region to which the TCR was reactive and to a CD4 or CD8 class. Log10-transformed breadth and depth values were compared by one-way ANOVA with Sidak's multiple comparisons tests. TCRdb mirrors the immuneACCESS table, restricted to in-frame sequences. Some clones are absent from its copies; in checked studies, under half trace to an unresolved V gene, and the reason for the others is unknown. Clone size and V and J calls were adopted from that table, with D and trimming inferred from the DNA. The sample table shows 150,000 or so clones, and about 87% are seen once. In total, the top ten clones hold approximately 16% of the sample.

The intended sense of this specimen's time point label: baseline before first vaccination. The vaccinee samples were drawn from two UK trials, COV001 and COV002, one of which was a single-blind randomized controlled phase 2/3 trial testing AZD1222 (ChAdOx1 nCoV-19) in healthy adults. For TCRbeta chain sequencing, PBMC samples were collected from trial participants at day 0 and at day 28 after the second dose. This clonotype was obtained from an adult in good health. The rearrangement joined TRBV2 to TRBJ2-5; 12 of the junction bases match TRBD1. Specimen: peripheral blood, collected on day 0 of AZD1222 vaccination. Read as DNA, the sequence is TGTGCCAGCAGCGCCCGGGACAGGGGGCGATTACCCGGGTACGAGACCCAGTACTTC. It codes for CASSARDRGRLPGYETQYF.